This T cell receptor (beta chain) emerged from a study of shared clonotypes between healthy human individuals (dated by TCRdb to about 2020). The study in broad terms: The cohort included three men and two women between 18 and 49 years of age. Leukapheresis yielded between about 0.85 and 10 billion PBMCs per donor. Different laboratories and diverse techniques were used to prepare libraries and sequence TCR repertoires, to increase sequencing depth and limit assay-specific biases. For each donor, CD4 naive and CD4 memory were each run on three plates, CD8 naive on two plates, and CD8 memory on one plate. Blood TCR repertoires of about 5 healthy adults were deeply sequenced to estimate repertoire size and the extent of clonotype sharing between individuals. Findings and caveats that apply to the study as a whole: The small number of donors limited the genetic and exposure-history diversity represented. Even with the large sequencing depth, rarefaction of the sorted-subset datasets indicated that sequencing was incomplete. Approximately 5% of naive CD4, around 3.5% of naive CD8, about 2.1% of memory CD4, and 0.35% to 0.5% of memory CD8 clonotypes were shared across several donors. Based on pairwise subsampling, the degree of clonotype sharing among donors was expected to be affected by sequencing depth. Higher generation probabilities were observed for clonotypes shared by all four sorted-subset donors than for non-shared clonotypes. Sampling was limited to blood, and TCR repertoires in tissue likely differ from TCR repertoires in blood. Naive subsets generally had larger estimated clonotype richness than memory subsets did.

TCR CDR3 regions were amplified from genomic DNA by multiplex PCR using the deep immunoSEQ assay. For each cell subset, the extracted genomic DNA was distributed evenly across all wells of several immunoSEQ 96-well plates, and each plate served as one replicate. For sorted subsets, each replicate PCR was loaded with approximately 0.2 ug genomic DNA, equivalent to roughly 30,000 T cell genomes. Purified libraries were quantified with a Qubit 3.0 fluorometer, sized on a Bioanalyzer 2100, and re-quantified with the KAPA Library Quantification kit. Every immunoSEQ 96-well plate was sequenced on a separate single-read 150-cycle Illumina NextSeq 550 flow cell. The study's own analysis went as follows. Because only junctional sequences without quality scores were contained in the immunoSEQ output, filtering matching that applied to full-length reads could not be performed. To assign V/J genes and CDR3, sequences were annotated against IMGT germline references using PyIR, a Python wrapper for IgBLAST v1.9. Reads were removed for weak V/J assignments (E-value above 1e-6), missing CDR3, stop codons, out-of-frame junctions, or ambiguous translated residues. V3J clonotypes were defined as sequences sharing the same inferred V gene, J gene, and CDR3 amino acid sequence. Percentage overlap between repertoires was calculated by dividing the number of shared unique clonotypes by the size of the smaller repertoire. RTK rarefaction, the Chao1 estimator, and Recon v2.1 estimates of unobserved clonotypes were used to assess repertoire richness. Generation probabilities for all TCRbeta clonotypes obtained by the gDNA method from a handful of donors were computed using OLGA. TCRdb took this table from immuneACCESS and kept in-frame rearrangements with V and J called. Such tables lack part of the clones; where checked against another copy, unresolved V genes explain under half of the gap, and the rest is unexplained. The V and J calls and the clone size are those of that table, but D and trimming were determined from the DNA. The sample has 750,000 to 1,000,000 clones on record, 80% to 95% of them singletons. 24% of the sample is taken by the ten largest.

From the germline V gene (reference sequence), CDR1 is LNHDA and CDR2 is SQIVND. The germline V end is reduced by 6 bases and the J end by 4 bases; junction bases left unmatched: 9. Inclusive of the bounding cysteine and phenylalanine, the CDR3 is 15 residues long. Only the CDR3 DNA stays, 45 bases, in frame from base 1. For the CD8 naive samples, CD45RO-negative cells were positively selected for CCR7, yielding a CD45RA+CCR7+ population from which TemRA cells were excluded. Healthy HIV-negative adults with no recently reported acute infections or vaccinations were included as donors. All donors were Caucasian adults living in Nashville, Tennessee, USA. After blood collection by leukapheresis, PBMCs were isolated using Ficoll-Histopaque density gradient centrifugation and then cryopreserved in the vapor phase of liquid nitrogen. Analytical flow cytometry was used to check the purity and quantity of each magnetically sorted T cell population. Genomic DNA was isolated from every sorted fraction and measured by UV absorbance on a Nanodrop 2000c.

Details on this clone: What this receptor recognizes is not known. No quality values exist for individual bases; no much larger clone is one base distant.

Recombination connected TRBV19 to TRBJ2-1, with 7 junctional bases fitting TRBD1. The sequenced sample was naive CD8+ T cells sorted from blood. The cell subset or site label here, explained by the study, means: CD45RA+CCR7+. The clonotype originates from a man younger than 45 in good health. The nucleotide sequence is given as TGTGCCAGTAGCCTACAGGGGATGGGGTACAATGAGCAGTTCTTC. Protein translation: CASSLQGMGYNEQFF.